This T cell receptor (beta chain) was documented in a study of cytomegalovirus exposure and HLA in healthy donors. Findings and caveats of the study: Most TCR sequences showed up rarely, but some public TCRs showed up in many donors. The number of N-insertions in an Asian-associated ancestry cluster was reportedly below the approximately 690-donor mean in a later analysis.

PCR amplification relied on 60 Vbeta primers (plus 13 Jbeta primers). The authors' processing: Later, an analysis found roughly 80 million unique TCR beta chains, and around 10 million of these were shared. Profiling relied on immunoSEQ multiplex PCR, and the TCRdb table lists in-frame clones only, not all of them. D and trimming were read from the DNA, whereas the V and J calls and clone size are those reported in that table. This table holds 180,000 or so clones, more than 70% found once. The germline V gene encodes CDR1 SGHNT and CDR2 YENEEA. J was trimmed by 3 bases and V by 5 bases; bases with no gene match: 4. The CDR3 runs to 16 residues. Points on this clone: Its antigen is not known.

Sequenced: PBMCs. J is TRBJ2-3 and V is TRBV11-3; 14 bases map to TRBD2. This TCR was recovered from a woman aged 40 to 55 in good health and CMV-seropositive. CDR3 amino acids: CASSRGTSGRTDTQYF. The DNA of the CDR3 is TGTGCCAGCAGCCGTGGGACTAGCGGGAGAACAGATACGCAGTATTTT.